This section outlines one T cell receptor beta chain sequence together with its context. TCRdb ran MiXCR on the 5' RACE reads and lists one entry per CDR3 protein. The table has about 530,000 distinct CDR3 sequences, under 25% seen once. CDR3 size: 15 residues. The V and J ends lost 2 bases and 1 base respectively, with 12 bases between them. Per germline, CDR1 SGHRS and CDR2 YFSETQ. The record originates from a study of identical twins. The same sample was also used in a study of yellow fever vaccine responses in identical twins.

Sequencing was carried out using CD4+ T cells sorted from blood. The source of this sequence is a woman between 18 and 30 years old in good health. This rearrangement joins TRBV5-1 to TRBJ1-1; D ambiguous. CDR3 sequence: CASSLSRQTNTEAFF. The DNA for the CDR3 is TGCGCCAGCAGCTTAAGTAGGCAGACGAACACTGAAGCTTTCTTT.